This entry concerns a single T cell receptor (beta chain). Using immunoSEQ multiplex PCR, the repertoire was profiled, and TCRdb retains in-frame clones only, with some absent. There are about 220,000 clones in the sample; roughly four fifths occur only once, and about 3.2% lies in the top ten. This entry belongs to a study of blood T cell repertoires in COVID-19. Study overall: Whether acute or convalescent, the COVID-19 samples came from the United States, Italy and Spain.

Germline V lookup: CDR1 SEHNR, CDR2 FQNEAQ (reference sequence). This CDR3 comprises 14 residues. J was trimmed by 1 base and V by 1 base; bases with no gene match: 0. Cohort 3 donors were reported recovered after two negative PCRs, clearance, or symptom resolution. This chain joins TRBV7-9 and TRBJ1-2, with 7 bases lining up with TRBD1. The TCR originated in a woman in her fifties or sixties who had recovered from COVID-19. Sequenced: PBMCs or T cells enriched from blood (not recorded which). The CDR3 nucleotides read TGTGCCAGCAGCTTAGGGGACAGTAACTATGGCTACACCTTC. This codes for CASSLGDSNYGYTF.